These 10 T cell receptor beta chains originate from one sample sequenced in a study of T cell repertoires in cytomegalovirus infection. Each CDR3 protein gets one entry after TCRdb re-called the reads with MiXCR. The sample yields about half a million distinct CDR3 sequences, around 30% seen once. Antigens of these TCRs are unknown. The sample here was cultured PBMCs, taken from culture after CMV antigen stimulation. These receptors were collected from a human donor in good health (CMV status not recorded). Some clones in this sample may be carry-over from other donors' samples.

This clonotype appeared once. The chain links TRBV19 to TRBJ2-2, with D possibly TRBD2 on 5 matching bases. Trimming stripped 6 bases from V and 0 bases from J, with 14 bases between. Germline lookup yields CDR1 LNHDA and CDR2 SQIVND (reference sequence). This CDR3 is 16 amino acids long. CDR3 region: CASRGSVATNTGELFF. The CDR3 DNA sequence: TGTGCCAGTAGAGGCTCTGTAGCGACGAACACCGGGGAGCTGTTTTTT.

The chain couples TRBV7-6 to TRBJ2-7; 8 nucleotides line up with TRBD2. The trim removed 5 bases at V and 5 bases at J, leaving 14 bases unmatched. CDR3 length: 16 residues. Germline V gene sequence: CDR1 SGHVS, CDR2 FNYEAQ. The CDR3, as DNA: TGTGCCAGCAGCCTAGGGGTTAGCGGGACTCTCGACGAGCAGTACGTC. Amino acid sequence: CASSLGVSGTLDEQYV.

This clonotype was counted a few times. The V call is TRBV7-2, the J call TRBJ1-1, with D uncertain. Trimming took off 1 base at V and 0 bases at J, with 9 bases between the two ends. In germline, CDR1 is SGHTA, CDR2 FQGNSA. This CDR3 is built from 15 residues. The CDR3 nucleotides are TGTGCCAGCAGCTTAGATAACTTCATGAACACTGAAGCTTTCTTT. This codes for CASSLDNFMNTEAFF.

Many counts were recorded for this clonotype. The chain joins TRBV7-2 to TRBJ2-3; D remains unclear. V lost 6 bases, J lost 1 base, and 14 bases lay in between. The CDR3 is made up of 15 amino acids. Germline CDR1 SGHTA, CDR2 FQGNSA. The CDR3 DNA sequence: TGTGCCAGCAGGCTCGGGTGGGATCGCACAGATACGCAGTATTTT. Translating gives CASRLGWDRTDTQYF. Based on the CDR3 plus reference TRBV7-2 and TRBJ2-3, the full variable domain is GAGVSQSPSNKVTEKGKDVELRCDPISGHTALYWYRQSLGQGLEFLIYFQGNSAPDKSGLPSDRFSAERTGGSVSTLTIQRTQQEDSAVYLCASRLGWDRTDTQYFGPGTRLTVL.

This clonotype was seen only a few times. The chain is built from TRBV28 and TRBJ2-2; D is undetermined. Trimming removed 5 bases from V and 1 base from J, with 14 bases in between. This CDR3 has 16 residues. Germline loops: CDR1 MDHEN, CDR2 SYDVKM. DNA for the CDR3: TGTGCCAGCAGTAACCGTTTCGGGCGGAACACCGGGGAGCTGTTTTTT. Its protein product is CASSNRFGRNTGELFF.

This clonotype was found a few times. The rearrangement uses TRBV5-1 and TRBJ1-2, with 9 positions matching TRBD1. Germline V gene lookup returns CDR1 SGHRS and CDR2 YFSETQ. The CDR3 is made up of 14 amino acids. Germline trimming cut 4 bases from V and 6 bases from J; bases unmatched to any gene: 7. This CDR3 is CASSLPGQGHGYTF. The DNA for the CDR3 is TGCGCCAGCAGCCTTCCGGGACAGGGTCATGGCTACACCTTC.

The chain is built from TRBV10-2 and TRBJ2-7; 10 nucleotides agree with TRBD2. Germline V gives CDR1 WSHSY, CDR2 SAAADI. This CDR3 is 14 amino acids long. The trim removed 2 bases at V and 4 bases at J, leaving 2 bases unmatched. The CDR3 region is CASSEPSGSYEQYV. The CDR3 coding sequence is TGCGCCAGCAGTGAGCCTAGCGGGAGTTACGAGCAGTACGTC.

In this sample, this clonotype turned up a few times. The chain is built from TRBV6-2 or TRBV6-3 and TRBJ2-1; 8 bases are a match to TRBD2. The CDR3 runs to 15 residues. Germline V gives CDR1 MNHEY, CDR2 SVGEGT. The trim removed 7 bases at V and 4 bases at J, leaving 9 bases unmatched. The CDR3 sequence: CASIYDGGGYNEQFF. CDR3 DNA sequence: TGTGCCAGCATCTATGACGGGGGGGGGTACAATGAGCAGTTCTTC.

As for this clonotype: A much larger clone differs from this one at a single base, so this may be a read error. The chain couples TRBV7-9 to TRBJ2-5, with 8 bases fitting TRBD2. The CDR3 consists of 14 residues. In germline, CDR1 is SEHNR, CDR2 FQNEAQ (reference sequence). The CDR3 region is CVSSLVAGKETQYF. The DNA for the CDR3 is TGTGTCAGCAGCTTAGTAGCGGGGAAAGAGACCCAGTACTTC.

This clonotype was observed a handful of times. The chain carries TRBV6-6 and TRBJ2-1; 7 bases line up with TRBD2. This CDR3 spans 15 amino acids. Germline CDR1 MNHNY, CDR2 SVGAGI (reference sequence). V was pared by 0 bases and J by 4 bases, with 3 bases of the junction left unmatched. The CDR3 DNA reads TGTGCCAGCAGTTACTCGACGGGAGGATACAATGAGCAGTTCTTC. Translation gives CASSYSTGGYNEQFF.